A single sample is the source of the 2 T cell receptor beta chains below, sequenced in a study of blood T cell repertoires in COVID-19. The data were produced by immunoSEQ multiplex PCR, yet TCRdb's version contains in-frame clones alone and is incomplete. This table holds tens of thousands of clones, less than 80% found once. The source material was peripheral blood. Receptor source: a man in his sixties with acute or convalescent COVID-19.

The V gene is TRBV30, the J gene TRBJ1-1, with D unclear. The V end lost 0 bases, the J end lost 4 bases, and 9 bases lay between the germline ends. CDR3 size: 13 residues. The V gene's germline CDR1 is GTSNPN and CDR2 SVGIG (reference sequence). The CDR3 bases are TGTGCCTGGAGTGTACGGGAGCGCACTGAAGCTTTCTTT. Translation: CAWSVRERTEAFF. Full variable domain (missing parts from reference TRBV30 and TRBJ1-1): SQTIHQWPATLVQPVGSPLSLECTVEGTSNPNLYWYRQAAGRGLQLLFYSVGIGQISSEVPQNLSASRPQDRQFILSSKKLLLSDSGFYLCAWSVRERTEAFFGQGTRLTVV.

This rearrangement joins TRBV19 to TRBJ2-2; tentative D call: TRBD2 (6 bases). Trimming removed 3 bases at V and 1 base at J, with 9 bases between. This CDR3 region has 15 residues. Germline V gene sequence: CDR1 LNHDA, CDR2 SQIVND (reference sequence). The CDR3: CASSMGRENTGELFF. CDR3 nucleotide sequence: TGTGCCAGTAGTATGGGGCGGGAGAACACCGGGGAGCTGTTTTTT.